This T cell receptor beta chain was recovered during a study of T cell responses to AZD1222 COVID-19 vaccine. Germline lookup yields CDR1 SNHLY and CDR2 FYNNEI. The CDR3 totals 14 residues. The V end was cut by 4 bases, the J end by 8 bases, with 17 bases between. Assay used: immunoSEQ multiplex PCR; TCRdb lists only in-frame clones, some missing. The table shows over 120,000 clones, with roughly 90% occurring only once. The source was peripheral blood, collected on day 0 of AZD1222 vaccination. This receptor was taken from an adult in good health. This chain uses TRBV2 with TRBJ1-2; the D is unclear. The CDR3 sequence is CASSVEVTHGGYTF. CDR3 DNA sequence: TGTGCCAGCAGTGTGGAGGTGACCCATGGAGGCTACACCTTC.